This TCR beta chain was captured in a study of blood T cell repertoires in COVID-19 (dated by TCRdb to about 2020). General notes on the study: Samples from collaborators originated in the United States, Italy and Spain and spanned both the acute and convalescent phases of COVID-19. Samples were obtained from the ongoing ImmuneRACE study (first 160 participants) and from about 1,300 subjects provided by 6 global collaborators. Where HLA class I and class II types were available, the types were taken from metadata supplied by the sample provider, not from assay-based typing. The repertoires were made available in a free public database intended to serve as a resource for research on the immune response to SARS-CoV-2. Deeply sampled blood TCRbeta repertoires from subjects exposed to, actively infected with, or recovered from COVID-19 were included in the dataset. A de-identified subject ID, COVID-19 status, age in years and sex were almost always included in the sample metadata. The material from the prospective study consisted of cDNA or gDNA derived from T cells, B-cell-depleted T cells, or PBMCs.

Whole blood was collected in K2EDTA tubes by collaborating institutions according to the institutions' own protocols. For TCRbeta analysis, collaborators shipped samples in one of three forms: frozen whole blood, isolated PBMCs, or DNA extracted from either of those sample types. TCRbeta CDR3 regions were amplified from genomic DNA by means of the immunoSEQ Assay, a bias-controlled multiplex PCR. For the original study's pipeline: Nucleated cell counts per sample were estimated from amplification of reference gene primers within the assay. To quantify the absolute abundance of each unique TCRbeta CDR3 rearrangement, sequence reads were collapsed and filtered. For each sample, productive Simpson clonality was calculated by taking the square root of Simpson's diversity index across productive rearrangements. Entries here come from immuneACCESS through TCRdb and include only in-frame sequences with V and J called. Some clones fail to appear in such tables; in the studies checked, an unresolved V gene covers under half of the shortfall, and the cause of the remainder is unknown. V and J calls and clone size are copied from that table; D and trimming were computed from the DNA. The sample table contains about 40,000 clones; only one count was recorded for 92% of them. Roughly 10% of the sample is held by the ten biggest clonotypes.

The paper as a whole reports these results and caveats: How much clinical and demographic metadata was included differed by source and by participant, and the metadata was provided uncurated.

The germline V gene (reference sequence) specifies SEHNR as CDR1 and FQNEAQ as CDR2. V is trimmed back by 4 bases and J by 9 bases, and the junction contains 12 bases that no gene match accounts for. The CDR3 holds 15 amino acids from the cysteine to the phenylalanine. Just the 45-base CDR3 DNA is kept, in frame starting at base 1. With regard to this clone: The antigen it recognizes is unknown. No much larger clonotype is one base removed from it; base qualities were not supplied.

Sequencing was carried out using peripheral blood. The rearranged segments are TRBV7-9 and TRBJ2-1; TRBD1 agrees with 7 junctional bases. This receptor was taken from a man between 45 and 60 years old with active COVID-19. The CDR3 amino acid sequence is: CASSSAPRQGSEQFF. The DNA is TGTGCCAGCAGCTCGGCCCCTAGACAGGGCAGTGAGCAGTTCTTC.